The 11 T cell receptor beta chains presented below share a single source sample, sequenced in a study of shared clonotypes between healthy human individuals. Only in-frame clones appear in the TCRdb table, and some are missing; sequencing was by immunoSEQ multiplex PCR. The sample shows 600,000 to 800,000 clones, approximately 72% of them seen only once. Sequenced input: memory CD4+ T cells sorted from blood. This sample's subset: CD45RA-negative fraction. All receptors derive from a woman aged 30 to 39 in good health.

The rearrangement links TRBV4-1 to TRBJ1-1, with D perhaps matching TRBD1 (5 bases). The CDR3 spans 13 residues. Trimming took off 3 bases at V and 6 bases at J, with 11 bases between the two ends. Germline assignment: CDR1 MGHRA and CDR2 YSYEKL. CDR3 loop: CASSHRGASEAFF. The CDR3, as DNA: TGCGCCAGCAGCCATCGTGGGGCTTCTGAAGCTTTCTTT.

This sequence joins TRBV28 and TRBJ1-1; no definite D call. Germline V gives CDR1 MDHEN, CDR2 SYDVKM. The CDR3 totals 10 residues. V was cut by 6 bases and J by 8 bases, with 7 bases left in between. The CDR3 region is CASSRKEAFF. In nucleotides, the CDR3 is TGTGCCAGCAGCCGTAAAGAAGCTTTCTTT.

The chain carries TRBV6-5 and TRBJ2-5, with 10 bases identical to TRBD2. J gave up 4 bases and V 2 bases, and 4 bases lay outside the gene matches. The CDR3 totals 15 residues. The V gene's germline CDR1 is MNHEY and CDR2 SVGAGI. CDR3 in amino acids: CASSYASGRGETQYF. In DNA form, the CDR3 reads TGTGCCAGCAGTTACGCGAGCGGGAGGGGAGAGACCCAGTACTTC.

This sequence joins TRBV19 and TRBJ1-1, with D uncertain. The CDR3 totals 13 residues. Germline CDR1 reads LNHDA; CDR2 reads SQIVND (reference sequence). The germline V and J ends were trimmed by 4 bases and 3 bases, with 9 bases remaining between them. The CDR3 protein is CASSKTGYTEAFF. The CDR3 nucleotides are TGTGCCAGTAGTAAAACGGGCTACACTGAAGCTTTCTTT.

This clone was found once. This sequence joins TRBV29-1 and TRBJ1-2; tentatively, D is TRBD1 (5 bases). In germline, CDR1 is SQVTM, CDR2 ANQGSEA. Between the trimmed V and J ends, which lost 4 bases and 5 bases, there was a span of 17 bases. There are 14 residues in the CDR3. The CDR3 region is CSVGRQPLRYGYTF. The CDR3 bases are TGCAGCGTTGGGCGACAGCCCCTCCGTTATGGCTACACCTTC.

The chain combines TRBV6-6 with TRBJ1-1; 7 nucleotides match TRBD1. V was pared by 4 bases and J by 3 bases, with 8 bases of the junction left unmatched. CDR3 length: 15 residues. From germline, CDR1 is MNHNY and CDR2 SVGAGI (reference sequence). CDR3 nucleotides: TGTGCCAGCAGTTCCGGACAGGAGGGGTACACTGAAGCTTTCTTT. Translating gives CASSSGQEGYTEAFF.

This rearrangement joins TRBV5-1 to TRBJ2-6; the match to TRBD1 covers 8 bases. This CDR3 has 16 amino acids. Germline V lookup: CDR1 SGHRS, CDR2 YFSETQ. The V segment lost 4 bases and the J segment 3 bases; nucleotides outside the gene matches: 6. In DNA, the CDR3 is TGCGCCAGCAGCCCGTCAGGGGGCGATGGGGCCAACGTCCTGACTTTC. This encodes CASSPSGGDGANVLTF.

The chain carries TRBV7-6 and TRBJ2-2, with D hard to call. The CDR3 is made up of 13 amino acids. Trimming left V 1 base short and J 6 bases short, with 6 bases between. CDR1 SGHVS and CDR2 FNYEAQ come from the germline V gene. CDR3 loop: CASSLGRSGELFF. The CDR3 DNA follows: TGTGCCAGCAGCTTAGGGCGGTCCGGGGAGCTGTTTTTT.

The chain employs TRBV7-9 and TRBJ2-7; tentatively, D is TRBD1 or TRBD2 (5 bases each). V lost 5 bases and J 7 bases, leaving 18 bases between the germline ends. Germline V lookup: CDR1 SEHNR, CDR2 FQNEAQ (reference sequence). This CDR3 has 14 amino acids. CDR3 region: CASSRDPSLGEQYF. CDR3 coding DNA: TGTGCCAGCAGCCGGGACCCCTCCTTGGGTGAGCAGTACTTC.

The V and J genes are TRBV7-9 and TRBJ2-3, with TRBD2 matching 10 bases. Trimming removed 5 bases from V and 10 bases from J; junction bases left unmatched: 6. Germline CDR1 reads SEHNR; CDR2 reads FQNEAQ (reference sequence). The CDR3 length is 13 residues. The CDR3 DNA reads TGTGCCAGCAGCCCACAGAGCGGGAGGGCGCAGTATTTT. It encodes CASSPQSGRAQYF. The whole variable domain, remainder taken from reference TRBV7-9 and TRBJ2-3, is DTGVSQNPRHKITKRGQNVTFRCDPISEHNRLYWYRQTLGQGPEFLTYFQNEAQLEKSRLLSDRFSAERPKGSFSTLEIQRTEQGDSAMYLCASSPQSGRAQYFGPGTRLTVL.

The V and J genes are TRBV18 and TRBJ1-4; TRBD1 matches 11 bases. CDR3 length equals 14 residues. J lost 8 bases, V lost 4 bases, and 3 bases had no gene match. Germline V gene lookup returns CDR1 KGHSH and CDR2 LQKENI. The CDR3 DNA sequence: TGTGCCAGCTCACAGGGACAGGGGGACGAAAAACTGTTTTTT. It yields the protein CASSQGQGDEKLFF.